Listed below are T cell receptor beta chains from one sample, sequenced in a study of blood T cell repertoires in COVID-19. Sequenced by immunoSEQ multiplex PCR; TCRdb stores in-frame clones only, minus some. The sample yields 220,000 or so clones, about four fifths seen once. The sequenced sample consisted of PBMCs or T cells enriched from blood (not recorded which). Source of these receptors: a woman in her 40s who had recovered from COVID-19. The conserved cysteine and the conserved F or W are not part of the CDR3 here. Fields, in order: V gene, D gene, CDR3 protein. A D gene is named only where the DNA matches it firmly.

V: TRBV29-1; D: TRBD1; CDR3: SVRTGRGEAF
V: TRBV28; D: TRBD2; CDR3: ASSLLTSGSNEQF
V: TRBV5-1; D: TRBD1; CDR3: ASSTEGGAMNTEAF
V: TRBV15; D: .; CDR3: ATSREPVGTDQSSGNTIY
V: TRBV4-2; D: TRBD1; CDR3: AGYDTGAGYT
V: TRBV9; D: .; CDR3: ASSVRANTGELF
V: TRBV19; D: .; CDR3: ASLRVPNTEAF
V: TRBV9; D: .; CDR3: ASSVAVGVADTQY
V: TRBV19; D: .; CDR3: ASSPGDSLH
V: TRBV7-9; D: TRBD2; CDR3: ASSRGGGGQETQY
V: TRBV6-5; D: TRBD1; CDR3: ASRRDREDVGYT
V: TRBV20-1; D: TRBD1; CDR3: SASAPTGGIYGYT
V: TRBV3-1/TRBV3-2; D: .; CDR3: ASSQIQQETQY
V: TRBV6-5; D: TRBD2; CDR3: ASRLAGSYNEQF
V: TRBV7-9; D: TRBD1; CDR3: ASSHGTGIYGYT
V: TRBV5-5; D: TRBD1; CDR3: ASSLEGQGAQPQH
V: TRBV25-1; D: .; CDR3: ASSEFRWGRKEGRW
V: TRBV29-1; D: TRBD1; CDR3: SVGGDRDNQPQH
V: TRBV5-8; D: TRBD1; CDR3: ASSYDRGPFEQY
V: TRBV6-5; D: TRBD2; CDR3: ASSKTSGRSNEQF
V: TRBV19; D: .; CDR3: ASSRGTGETQY
V: TRBV11-3; D: .; CDR3: ASSSTGGYT
V: TRBV11-3; D: TRBD1; CDR3: ASRDYRGTSGNTIY
V: TRBV25-1; D: TRBD2; CDR3: ASSGWTSGRRETQY
V: TRBV28; D: TRBD2; CDR3: ASSPPSGSYNEQF
V: TRBV4-3; D: TRBD2; CDR3: ASSQDRPLAGRRY
V: TRBV30; D: TRBD2; CDR3: ALKATSGIYRNEQF
V: TRBV18; D: TRBD2; CDR3: ASSPQAGAWNEQF
V: TRBV27; D: TRBD2; CDR3: ASSSGTSISYEQY
V: TRBV5-1; D: TRBD2; CDR3: ASSLGTSASRYEQY
V: TRBV29-1; D: .; CDR3: SVGAGNQPQH
V: TRBV5-6; D: TRBD1; CDR3: ASSPGQGATEAF